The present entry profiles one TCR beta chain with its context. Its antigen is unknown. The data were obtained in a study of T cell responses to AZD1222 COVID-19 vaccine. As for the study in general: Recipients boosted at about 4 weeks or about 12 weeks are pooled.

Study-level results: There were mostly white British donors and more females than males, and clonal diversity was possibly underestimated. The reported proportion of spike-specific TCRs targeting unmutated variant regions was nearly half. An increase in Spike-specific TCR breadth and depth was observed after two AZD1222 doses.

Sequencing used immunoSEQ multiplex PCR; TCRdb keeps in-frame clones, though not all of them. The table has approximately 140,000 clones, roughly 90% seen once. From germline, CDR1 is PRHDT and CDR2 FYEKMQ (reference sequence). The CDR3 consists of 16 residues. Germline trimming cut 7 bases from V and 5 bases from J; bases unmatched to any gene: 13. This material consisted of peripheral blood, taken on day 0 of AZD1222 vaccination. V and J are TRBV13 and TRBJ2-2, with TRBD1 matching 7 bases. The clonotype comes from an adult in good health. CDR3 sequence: CASIKRGQRRTGELFF. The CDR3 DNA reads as TGTGCCAGCATCAAAAGGGGACAGAGAAGGACCGGGGAGCTGTTTTTT.